The sequence of this TCR beta chain was determined in a study of blood T cell repertoires in COVID-19. V lost 0 bases, J lost 3 bases, and 1 base stayed unmatched. Germline CDR1 SGHRS, CDR2 YFSETQ. The CDR3 covers 14 residues. Those designated as exposed participants met a COVID-19 case within 2 weeks before study entry. Original data processing: Estimated nucleated cell counts came from reference gene primer amplification. The assay was immunoSEQ multiplex PCR, and TCRdb's table has in-frame clones only and misses some. Clonal size and the V and J genes are those of that table, whereas D and trimming came from the DNA. The sample has roughly 230,000 clones, 70% to 90% seen once. Details on this clone: Different DNA sequences within this sample yield the same CDR3.

Sequencing used PBMCs or T cells enriched from blood (not recorded which). V gene TRBV5-1 combines with J gene TRBJ1-2; 8 positions match TRBD1. The sequence was obtained from a woman aged 50 to 60 who had been exposed to COVID-19. CDR3 sequence (DNA): TGCGCCAGCAGCTTGGCGGACAGGGACTATGGCTACACCTTC. Its protein product is CASSLADRDYGYTF.